This entry is about one T cell receptor (beta chain). Each sample yielded at least 6 million isolated PBMCs. CDR1 is SGHDT, CDR2 YYEEEE, per germline. V lost 3 bases to trimming and J lost 1 base, with 11 bases between them. The CDR3 is 14 residues long. This entry is derived from a study of blood T cells in healthy people across ages. For the second PCR, which ran for about 6 to 11 cycles, a sample-barcoded 5' primer and a J-beta primer mix were used. Each CDR3 protein gets one entry after TCRdb re-called the 5' RACE reads with MiXCR. The sample yields 1.5 million to 2 million distinct CDR3 sequences, around half seen once.

The origin of this receptor is a woman between 40 and 55 years old in good health. The sample taken for sequencing was blood. This rearrangement joins TRBV5-6 to TRBJ2-7; no clear D gene. The CDR3 nucleotides are TGTGCCAGCAGCTACACACCAACATCCTACGAGCAGTACTTC. Amino acid sequence: CASSYTPTSYEQYF.